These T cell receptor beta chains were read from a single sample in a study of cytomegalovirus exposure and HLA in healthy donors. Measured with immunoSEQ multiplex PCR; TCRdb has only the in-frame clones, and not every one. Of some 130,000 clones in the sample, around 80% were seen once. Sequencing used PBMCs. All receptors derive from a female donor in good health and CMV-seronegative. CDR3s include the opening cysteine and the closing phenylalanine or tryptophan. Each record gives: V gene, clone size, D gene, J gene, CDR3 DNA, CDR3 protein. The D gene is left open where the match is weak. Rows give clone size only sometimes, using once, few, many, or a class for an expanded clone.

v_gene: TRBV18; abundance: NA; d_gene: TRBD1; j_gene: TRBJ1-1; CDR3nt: TGTGCCAGCTCACGGGGACAGGGCCTCTTCGCCACTGAAGCTTTCTTT; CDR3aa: CASSRGQGLFATEAFF
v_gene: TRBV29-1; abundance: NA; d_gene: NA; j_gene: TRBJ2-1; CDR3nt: TGCAGCGTTGGCCCAGAGCCGGGGTCAGAGCAGTTCTTC; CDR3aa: CSVGPEPGSEQFF
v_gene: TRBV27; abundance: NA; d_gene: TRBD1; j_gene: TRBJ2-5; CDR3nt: TGTGCCAGCAGGCCCACAGGGGCAGAGACCCAGTACTTC; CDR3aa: CASRPTGAETQYF
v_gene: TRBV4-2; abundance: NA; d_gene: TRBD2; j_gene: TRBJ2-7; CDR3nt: TGTGCCAGCAGCCAAGACTTCAGCGGGAGGTCCGAGCAGTACTTC; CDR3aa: CASSQDFSGRSEQYF
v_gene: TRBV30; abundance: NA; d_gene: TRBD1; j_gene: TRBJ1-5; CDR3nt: TGTGCCTGGAATTTACAGGGGAATCAGCCCCAGCATTTT; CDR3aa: CAWNLQGNQPQHF
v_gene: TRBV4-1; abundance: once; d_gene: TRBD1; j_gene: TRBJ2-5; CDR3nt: TGCGCCAGCAGCCAAGGGGACAGGGATCAAGAGACCCAGTACTTC; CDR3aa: CASSQGDRDQETQYF
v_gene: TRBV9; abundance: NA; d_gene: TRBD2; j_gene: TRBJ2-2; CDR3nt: TGTGCCAGCAGCGTAGGGACTAGCCCTAGCCTCGGTTCCGGGGAGCTGTTTTTT; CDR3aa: CASSVGTSPSLGSGELFF
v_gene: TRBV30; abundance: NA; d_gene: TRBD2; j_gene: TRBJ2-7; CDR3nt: TGTGCCTGGAGTGATCTAGCGGGCTTCTACGAGCAGTACTTC; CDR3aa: CAWSDLAGFYEQYF
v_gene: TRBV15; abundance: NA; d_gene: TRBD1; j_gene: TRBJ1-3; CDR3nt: TGTGCCACCAGCAGCCGGGACAGAGCTGGAAACACCATATATTTT; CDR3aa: CATSSRDRAGNTIYF
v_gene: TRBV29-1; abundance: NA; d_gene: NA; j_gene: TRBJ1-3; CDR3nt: TGCAGCGTTGGTTCCAGGGACTCTGGAAACACCATATATTTT; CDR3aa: CSVGSRDSGNTIYF
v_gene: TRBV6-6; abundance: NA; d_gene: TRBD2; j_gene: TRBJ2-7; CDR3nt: TGTGCCAGCAGGCGCGGACTAGCGGGGGCCTACGAGCAGTACTTC; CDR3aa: CASRRGLAGAYEQYF
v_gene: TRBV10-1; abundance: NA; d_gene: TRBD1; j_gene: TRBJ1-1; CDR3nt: TGCGCCAGCAGTGAGGGACAGGGGGCCTATGAAGCTTTCTTT; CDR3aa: CASSEGQGAYEAFF
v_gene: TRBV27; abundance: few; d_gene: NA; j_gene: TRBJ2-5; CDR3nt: TGTGCCAGCAGTTTGACAGACCAAGAGACCCAGTACTTC; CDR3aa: CASSLTDQETQYF
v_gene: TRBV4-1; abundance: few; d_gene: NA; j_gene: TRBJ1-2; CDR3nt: TGCGCCAGCAGCTCCACAGGGAACGTGGTGCGTGGCTACACCTTC; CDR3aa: CASSSTGNVVRGYTF
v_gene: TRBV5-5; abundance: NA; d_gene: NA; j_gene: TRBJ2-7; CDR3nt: TGTGCCAGCAGCTTGGGTATACCCGGGACACTATCCTACGAGCAGTACTTC; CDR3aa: CASSLGIPGTLSYEQYF
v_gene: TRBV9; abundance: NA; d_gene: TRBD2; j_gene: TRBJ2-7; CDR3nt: TGTGCCAGCAGCGCCTCGGGACTAGCGGGGTACGAGCAGTACTTC; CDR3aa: CASSASGLAGYEQYF
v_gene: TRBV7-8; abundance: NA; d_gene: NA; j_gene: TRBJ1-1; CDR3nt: TGTGCCAGCAGCTTAGCCTGGGGCCACACTGAAGCTTTCTTT; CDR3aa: CASSLAWGHTEAFF
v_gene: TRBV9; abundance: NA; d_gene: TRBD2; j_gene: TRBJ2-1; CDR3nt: TGTGCCAGCAGCCCTAGCGGGAGGTGGGGTGAGCAGTTCTTC; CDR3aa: CASSPSGRWGEQFF
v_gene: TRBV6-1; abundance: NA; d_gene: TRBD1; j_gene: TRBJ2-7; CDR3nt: TGTGCCAGCAGTGTGGGGACAGGGAAGTTCCCTTACGAGCAGTACTTC; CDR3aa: CASSVGTGKFPYEQYF
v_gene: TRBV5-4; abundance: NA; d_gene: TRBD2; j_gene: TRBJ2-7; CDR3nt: TGTGCCAGCAGCTTCGGGGGGGGCGAGCAGTACTTC; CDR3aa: CASSFGGGEQYF
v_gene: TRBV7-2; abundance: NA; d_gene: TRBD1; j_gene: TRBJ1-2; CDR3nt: TGTGCCAGCAGCATCACCTCCGGGACAGGGAGAGGCTACACCTTC; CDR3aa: CASSITSGTGRGYTF
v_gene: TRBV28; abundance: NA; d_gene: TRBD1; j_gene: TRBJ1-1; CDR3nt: TGTGCCAGCAGTCCAGACAGGGGTTTAGCTTTCTTT; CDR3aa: CASSPDRGLAFF
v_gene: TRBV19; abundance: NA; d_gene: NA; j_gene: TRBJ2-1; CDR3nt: TGTGCCAGTAGTAGCCCCTTAGCGAACTCCTACAATGAGCAGTTCTTC; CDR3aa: CASSSPLANSYNEQFF
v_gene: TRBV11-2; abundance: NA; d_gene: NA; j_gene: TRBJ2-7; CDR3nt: TGTGCCAGCAAGCTCTCGGGTTTTTCGACCTACGAGCAGTACTTC; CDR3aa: CASKLSGFSTYEQYF
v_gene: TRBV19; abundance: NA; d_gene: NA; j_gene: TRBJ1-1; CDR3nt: TGTGCCAGTAGTTCAGCCCGGCGGACTGAAGCTTTCTTT; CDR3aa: CASSSARRTEAFF
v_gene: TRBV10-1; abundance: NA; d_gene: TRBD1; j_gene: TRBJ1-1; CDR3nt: TGCGCCAGCAACCCCCAGGGGGCGCCCGCTGAAGCTTTCTTT; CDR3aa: CASNPQGAPAEAFF
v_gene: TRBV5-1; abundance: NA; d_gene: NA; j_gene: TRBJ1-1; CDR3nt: TGCGCCAGCAGCTTGACAGGGCCCATGAACACTGAAGCTTTCTTT; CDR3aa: CASSLTGPMNTEAFF
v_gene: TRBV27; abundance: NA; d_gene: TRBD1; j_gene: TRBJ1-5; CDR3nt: TGTGCCAGCAGCCGGGACAGTTATAGCAATCAGCCCCAGCATTTT; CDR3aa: CASSRDSYSNQPQHF
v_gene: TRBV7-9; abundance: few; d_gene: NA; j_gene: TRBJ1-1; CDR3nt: TGTGCCAGCAGCTTAGGAGGGGGCACTGAAGCTTTCTTT; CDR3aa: CASSLGGGTEAFF
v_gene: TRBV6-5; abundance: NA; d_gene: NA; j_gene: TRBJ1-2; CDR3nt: TGTGCCAGCAGTTACGGGCCAGGGCAAGCTAACTATGGCTACACCTTC; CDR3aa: CASSYGPGQANYGYTF
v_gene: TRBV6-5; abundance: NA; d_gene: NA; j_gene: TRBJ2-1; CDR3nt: TGTGCCAGCAGTCAATCAGGTTCCTACAATGAGCAGTTCTTC; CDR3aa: CASSQSGSYNEQFF
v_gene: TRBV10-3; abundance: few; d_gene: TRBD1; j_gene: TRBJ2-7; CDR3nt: TGTGCCATCAGTGTCGGGACAGGTTCTGCCGAGCAGTACTTC; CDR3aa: CAISVGTGSAEQYF
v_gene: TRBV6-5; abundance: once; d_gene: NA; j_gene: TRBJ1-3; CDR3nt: TGTGCCAGCACCCCCACCAGTGGAAACACCATATATTTT; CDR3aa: CASTPTSGNTIYF
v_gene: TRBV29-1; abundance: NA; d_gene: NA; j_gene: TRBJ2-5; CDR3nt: TGCAGCGTTGATGAGAAGGAGACCCAGTACTTC; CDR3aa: CSVDEKETQYF
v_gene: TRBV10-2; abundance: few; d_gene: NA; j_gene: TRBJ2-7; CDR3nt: TGCGCCAGTGGACAGTCCCACTCCTACGAGCAGTACTTC; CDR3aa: CASGQSHSYEQYF
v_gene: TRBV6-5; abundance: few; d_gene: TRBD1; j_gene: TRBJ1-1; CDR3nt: TGTGCCAGCAGCTTAACAGGGGACACTGAAGCTTTCTTT; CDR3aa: CASSLTGDTEAFF
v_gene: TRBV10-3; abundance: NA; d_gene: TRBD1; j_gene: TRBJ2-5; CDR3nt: TGTGCCATCAATGGACAGGGCAAACAAGAGACCCAGTACTTC; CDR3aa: CAINGQGKQETQYF
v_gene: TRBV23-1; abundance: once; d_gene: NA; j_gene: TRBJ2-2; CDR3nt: TGCGCCAGCAGTCAATCCCGGGATCCAAGGCGCACCGGGGAGCTGTTTTTT; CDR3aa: CASSQSRDPRRTGELFF
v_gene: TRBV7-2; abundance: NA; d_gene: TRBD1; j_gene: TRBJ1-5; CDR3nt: TGTGCCAGCAGTCGGGCCAGGGGGGAGGCCCAGCATTTT; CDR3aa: CASSRARGEAQHF
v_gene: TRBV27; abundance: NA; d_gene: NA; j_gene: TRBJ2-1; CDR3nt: TGTGCCAGCACCACAGGGCCATACTACAATGAGCAGTTCTTC; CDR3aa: CASTTGPYYNEQFF
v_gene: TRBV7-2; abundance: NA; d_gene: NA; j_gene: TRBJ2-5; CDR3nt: TGTGCCAGCAGCTTTGCCCAGCAAGAGACCCAGTACTTC; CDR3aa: CASSFAQQETQYF
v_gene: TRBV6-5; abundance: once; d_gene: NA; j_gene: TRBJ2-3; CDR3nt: TGTGCCAGCAGTTACCGACCGGGGACAGATACGCAGTATTTT; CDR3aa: CASSYRPGTDTQYF
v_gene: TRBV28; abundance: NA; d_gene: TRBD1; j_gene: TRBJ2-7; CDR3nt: TGTGCCAGCAGTTTAACAGGGGGTTCTTACGAGCAGTACTTC; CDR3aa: CASSLTGGSYEQYF
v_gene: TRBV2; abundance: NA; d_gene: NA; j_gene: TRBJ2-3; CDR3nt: TGTGCCAGCAGTCGGACAATTAGCACAGATACGCAGTATTTT; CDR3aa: CASSRTISTDTQYF
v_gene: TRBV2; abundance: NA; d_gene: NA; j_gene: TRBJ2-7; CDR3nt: TGTGCCAGCAGTGAGACCCAGGGCTACGAGCAGTACTTC; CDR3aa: CASSETQGYEQYF
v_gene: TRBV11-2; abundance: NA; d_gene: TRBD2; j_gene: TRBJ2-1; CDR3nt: TGTGCCAGCAGCCAGGGACTAGCGGGAGGACCACAGTTCTTC; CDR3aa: CASSQGLAGGPQFF
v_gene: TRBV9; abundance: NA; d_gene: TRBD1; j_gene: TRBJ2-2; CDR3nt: TGTGCCAGCAGCGGATCAGGGGGCCGAACCGGGGAGCTGTTTTTT; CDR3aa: CASSGSGGRTGELFF
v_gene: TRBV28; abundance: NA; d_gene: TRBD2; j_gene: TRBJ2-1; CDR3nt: TGTGCCAGCAGTTTACCGCGGGAGGGCCGGGGTGAGCAGTTCTTC; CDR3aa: CASSLPREGRGEQFF
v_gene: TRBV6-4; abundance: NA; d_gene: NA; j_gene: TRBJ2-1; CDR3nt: TGTGCCAGCAGTGAGAGCGGGGCGGGGGCGGATGAGCAGTTCTTC; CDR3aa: CASSESGAGADEQFF
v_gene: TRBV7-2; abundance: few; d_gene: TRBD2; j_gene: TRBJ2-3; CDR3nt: TGTGCCAGCAGCCCCCAGCGGGAGAGGCAGTATTTT; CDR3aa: CASSPQRERQYF
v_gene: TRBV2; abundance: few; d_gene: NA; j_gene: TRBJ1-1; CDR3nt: TGTGCCAGCAGTGATAGTACGGTCTTGAACACTGAAGCTTTCTTT; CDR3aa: CASSDSTVLNTEAFF
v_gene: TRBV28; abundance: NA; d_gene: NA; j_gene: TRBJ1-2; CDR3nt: TGTGCCAGCAGCCCCGGGACTTCAGGCTACACCTTC; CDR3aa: CASSPGTSGYTF